The T cell receptor (beta chain) described here comes from a study of cytomegalovirus exposure and HLA in healthy donors. Study information: The study's early data release held roughly 91 million unique TCRs from HLA-typed donors. General study points: As a later analysis showed, a missense DCLRE1C variant was linked to trimming of TCR beta V- and J-genes.

Vbeta (60) and Jbeta (13) primers were used in the PCR. Assay: immunoSEQ multiplex PCR; the TCRdb copy retains only in-frame clones and omits some. The sample has 60,000 to 70,000 clones. About this clone itself: Antigen specificity is unknown.

This clonotype originated in a boy aged 10-17 years in good health and CMV-seronegative. Material for sequencing was PBMCs.

The CDR3 sequence is CAWSVHEAMNEKLFF. CDR3 coding DNA: TGTGCCTGGAGTGTACACGAGGCTATGAATGAAAAACTGTTTTTT. The chain combines TRBV30 with TRBJ1-4; D remains ambiguous. From germline, CDR1 is GTSNPN and CDR2 SVGIG (reference sequence). There are 15 residues in the CDR3. The V gene lost 0 bases and the J gene lost 5 bases, with 13 bases spanning the gap.